This T cell receptor beta chain emerged from a study of human T cells and chemical hapten exposure. Time point reported: patch test 2, 6 weeks after DPC sensitization. Treatment of the sample: therapeutic diphenylcyclopropenone sensitization with weekly scalp DPC. Blood draws came first, before each patch test. There are a few counts of this clonotype. CDR3 length equals 13 residues. The V gene's germline CDR1 is SGHTA and CDR2 FQGTGA. The germline V and J ends were trimmed by 4 bases and 6 bases, with 12 bases remaining between them. In the study's own analysis: Per-sample TCR counts ranged from about 20,000 to 700,000, median around 100,000. MiXCR, run by TCRdb on the RACE reads, gives a single entry per CDR3 protein. Here the V and J calls rest on TCRdb's processing, not on the authors' analysis. This sample has 360,000 or so distinct CDR3 sequences, with about 6% found just once.

The clonotype comes from a woman aged 18-30 years with alopecia areata. Some clones in this sample may be carry-over from other donors' samples. The genes are TRBV7-3 and TRBJ1-1, with D possibly TRBD1 on 6 matching bases. Material: whole blood, obtained in connection with sensitization to the hapten diphenylcyclopropenone (DPC). The CDR3 DNA reads as TGTGCCAGCAGCTCTATGGGGGCGGCTGAAGCTTTCTTT. This encodes CASSSMGAAEAFF.